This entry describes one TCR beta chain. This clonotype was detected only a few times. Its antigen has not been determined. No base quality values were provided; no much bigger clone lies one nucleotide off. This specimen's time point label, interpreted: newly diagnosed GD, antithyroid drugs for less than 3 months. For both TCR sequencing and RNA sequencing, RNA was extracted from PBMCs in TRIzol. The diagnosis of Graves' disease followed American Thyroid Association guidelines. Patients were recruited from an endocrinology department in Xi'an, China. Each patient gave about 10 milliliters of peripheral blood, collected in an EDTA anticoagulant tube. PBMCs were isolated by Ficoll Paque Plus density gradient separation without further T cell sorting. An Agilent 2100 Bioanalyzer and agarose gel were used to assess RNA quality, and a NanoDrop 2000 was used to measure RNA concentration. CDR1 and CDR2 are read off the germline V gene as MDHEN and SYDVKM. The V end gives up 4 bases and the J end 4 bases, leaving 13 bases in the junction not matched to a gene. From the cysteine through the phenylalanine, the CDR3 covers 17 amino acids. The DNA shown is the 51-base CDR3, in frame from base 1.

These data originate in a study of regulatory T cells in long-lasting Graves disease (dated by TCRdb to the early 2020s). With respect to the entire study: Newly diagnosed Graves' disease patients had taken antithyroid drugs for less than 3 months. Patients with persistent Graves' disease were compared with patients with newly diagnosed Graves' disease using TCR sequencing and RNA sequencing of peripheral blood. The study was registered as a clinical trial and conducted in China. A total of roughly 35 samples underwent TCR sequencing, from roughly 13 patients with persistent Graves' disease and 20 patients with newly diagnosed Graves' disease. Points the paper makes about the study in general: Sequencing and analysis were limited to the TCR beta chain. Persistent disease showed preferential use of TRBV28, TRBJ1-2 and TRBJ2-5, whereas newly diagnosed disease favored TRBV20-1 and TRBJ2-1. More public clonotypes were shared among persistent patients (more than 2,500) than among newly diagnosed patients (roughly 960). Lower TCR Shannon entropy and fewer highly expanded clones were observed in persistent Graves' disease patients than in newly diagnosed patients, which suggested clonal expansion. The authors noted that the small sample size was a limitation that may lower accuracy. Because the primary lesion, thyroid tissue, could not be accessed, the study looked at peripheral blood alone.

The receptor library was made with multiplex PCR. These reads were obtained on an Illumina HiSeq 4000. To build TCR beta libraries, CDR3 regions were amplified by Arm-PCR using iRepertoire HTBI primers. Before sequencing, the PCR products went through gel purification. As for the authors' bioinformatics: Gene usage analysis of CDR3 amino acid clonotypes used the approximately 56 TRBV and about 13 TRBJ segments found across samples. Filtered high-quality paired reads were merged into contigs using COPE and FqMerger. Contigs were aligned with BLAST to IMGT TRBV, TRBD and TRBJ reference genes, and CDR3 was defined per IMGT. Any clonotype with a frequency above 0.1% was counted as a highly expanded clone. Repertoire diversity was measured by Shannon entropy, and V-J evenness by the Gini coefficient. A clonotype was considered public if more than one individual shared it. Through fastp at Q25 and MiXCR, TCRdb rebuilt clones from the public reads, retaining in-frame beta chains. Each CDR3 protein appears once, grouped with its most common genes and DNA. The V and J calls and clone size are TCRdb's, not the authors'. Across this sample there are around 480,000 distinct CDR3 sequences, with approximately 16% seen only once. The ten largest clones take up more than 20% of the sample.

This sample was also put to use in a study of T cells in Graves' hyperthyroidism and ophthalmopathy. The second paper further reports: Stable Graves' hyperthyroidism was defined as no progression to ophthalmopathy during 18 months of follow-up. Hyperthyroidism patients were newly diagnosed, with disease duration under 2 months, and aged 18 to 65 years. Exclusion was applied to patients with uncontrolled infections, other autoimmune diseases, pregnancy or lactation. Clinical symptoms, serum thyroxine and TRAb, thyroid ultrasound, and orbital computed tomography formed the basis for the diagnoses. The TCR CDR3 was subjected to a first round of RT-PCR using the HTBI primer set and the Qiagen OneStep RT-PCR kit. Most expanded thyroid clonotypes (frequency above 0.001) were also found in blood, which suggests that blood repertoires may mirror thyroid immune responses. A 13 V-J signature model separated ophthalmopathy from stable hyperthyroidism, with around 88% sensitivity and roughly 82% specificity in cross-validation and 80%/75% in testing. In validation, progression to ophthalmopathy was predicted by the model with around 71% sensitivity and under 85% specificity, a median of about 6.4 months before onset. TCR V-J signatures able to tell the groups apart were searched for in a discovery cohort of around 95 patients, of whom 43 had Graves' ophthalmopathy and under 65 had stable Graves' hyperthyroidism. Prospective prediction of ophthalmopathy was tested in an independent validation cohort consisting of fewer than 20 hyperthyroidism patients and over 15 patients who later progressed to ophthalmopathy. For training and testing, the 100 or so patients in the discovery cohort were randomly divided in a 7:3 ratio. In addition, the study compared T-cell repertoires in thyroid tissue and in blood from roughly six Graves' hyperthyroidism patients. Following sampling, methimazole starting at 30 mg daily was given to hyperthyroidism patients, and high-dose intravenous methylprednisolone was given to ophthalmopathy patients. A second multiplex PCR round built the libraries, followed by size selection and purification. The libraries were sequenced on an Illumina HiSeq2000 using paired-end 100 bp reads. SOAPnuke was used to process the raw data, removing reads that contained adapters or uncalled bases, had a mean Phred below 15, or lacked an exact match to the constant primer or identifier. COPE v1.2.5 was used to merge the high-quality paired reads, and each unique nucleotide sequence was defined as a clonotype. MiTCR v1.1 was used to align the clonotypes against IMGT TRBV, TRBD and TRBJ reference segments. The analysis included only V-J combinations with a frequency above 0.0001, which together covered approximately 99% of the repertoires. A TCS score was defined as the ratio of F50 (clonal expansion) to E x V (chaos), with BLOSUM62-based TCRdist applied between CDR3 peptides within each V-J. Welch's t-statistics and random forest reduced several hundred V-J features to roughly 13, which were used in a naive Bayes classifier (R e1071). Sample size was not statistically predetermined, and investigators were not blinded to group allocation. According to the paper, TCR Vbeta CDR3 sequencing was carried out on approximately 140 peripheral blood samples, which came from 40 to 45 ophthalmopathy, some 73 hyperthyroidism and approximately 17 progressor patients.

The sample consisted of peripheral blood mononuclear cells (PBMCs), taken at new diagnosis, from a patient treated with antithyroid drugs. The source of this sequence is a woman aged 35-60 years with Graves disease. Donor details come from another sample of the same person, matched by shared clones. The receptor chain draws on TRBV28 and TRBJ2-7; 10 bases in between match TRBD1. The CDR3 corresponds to CASSSSTGTGVRYEQYF. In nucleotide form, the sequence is TGTGCCAGCAGTTCCTCGACCGGGACAGGGGTTAGGTACGAGCAGTACTTC. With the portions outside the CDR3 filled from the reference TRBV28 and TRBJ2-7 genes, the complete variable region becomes DVKVTQSSRYLVKRTGEKVFLECVQDMDHENMFWYRQDPGLGLRLIYFSYDVKMKEKGDIPEGYSVSREKKERFSLILESASTNQTSMYLCASSSSTGTGVRYEQYFGPGTRLTVT.